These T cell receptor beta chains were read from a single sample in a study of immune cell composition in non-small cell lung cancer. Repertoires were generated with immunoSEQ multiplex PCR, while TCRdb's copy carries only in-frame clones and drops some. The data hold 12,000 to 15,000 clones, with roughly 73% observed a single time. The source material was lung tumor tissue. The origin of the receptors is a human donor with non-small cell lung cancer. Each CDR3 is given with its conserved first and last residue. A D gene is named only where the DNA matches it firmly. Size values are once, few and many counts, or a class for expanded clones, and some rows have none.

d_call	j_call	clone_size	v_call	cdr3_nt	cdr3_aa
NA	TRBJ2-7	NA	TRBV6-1	TGTGCCAGCAGTGGTAGGACAGATACCTACGAGCAGTACTTC	CASSGRTDTYEQYF
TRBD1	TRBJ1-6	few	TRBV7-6	TGTGCCAGCAGCCCCTGGGACAGAGACAGTTCACCCCTCCACTTT	CASSPWDRDSSPLHF
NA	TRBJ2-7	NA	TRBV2	TGTGCCAGCAAGGGGTCAGAAACATCCTACGAGCAGTACTTC	CASKGSETSYEQYF
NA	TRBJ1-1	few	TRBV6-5	TGTGCCAGCAGTTACGAGGAGGCTGGCACTGAAGCTTTCTTT	CASSYEEAGTEAFF
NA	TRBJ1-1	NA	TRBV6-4	TGTGCCAGCAGATTCACTACAGGGTCGGACACTGAAGCTTTCTTT	CASRFTTGSDTEAFF
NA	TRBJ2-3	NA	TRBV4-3	TGCGCCAGCAGCCTTACCGGGGGCACAGATACGCAGTATTTT	CASSLTGGTDTQYF
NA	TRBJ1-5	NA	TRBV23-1	TGCGCCAGCAGCCCCCCGACACAGGGACAGCCCCAGCATTTT	CASSPPTQGQPQHF
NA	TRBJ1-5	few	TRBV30	TGTGCCTGGAGTGAGGACAGAGCCCAGCCCCAGCATTTT	CAWSEDRAQPQHF
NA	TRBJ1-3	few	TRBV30	TGTGCCTGGAAGGGGACAGGAAACACCATATATTTT	CAWKGTGNTIYF
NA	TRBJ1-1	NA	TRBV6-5	TGTGCCAGCAGTTACGAGAGGGTGGCTGAAGCTTTCTTT	CASSYERVAEAFF
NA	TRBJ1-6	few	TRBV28	TGTGCCAGCAGTTCCCCCGGGAGGGGGGATAATTCACCCCTCCACTTT	CASSSPGRGDNSPLHF
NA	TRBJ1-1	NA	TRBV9	TGTGCCAGCAGCCCACAGATGAACACTGAAGCTTTCTTT	CASSPQMNTEAFF
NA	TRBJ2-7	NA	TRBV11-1	TGTGCCAGCAGCCTCCGAGGGTCCCCCTACGAGCAGTACTTC	CASSLRGSPYEQYF
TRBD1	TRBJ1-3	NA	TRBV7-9	TGTGCCAGCAGCTCCCCCGGACAGGCCTCTGGAAACACCATATATTTT	CASSSPGQASGNTIYF
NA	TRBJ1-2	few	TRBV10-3	TGTGCCATCAGTGACGGGAGTGGCTACACCTTC	CAISDGSGYTF
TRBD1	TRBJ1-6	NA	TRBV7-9	TGTGCCAGCAGATCCTCTAAACAGGGGGCTCTCTATAATTCACCCCTCCACTTT	CASRSSKQGALYNSPLHF
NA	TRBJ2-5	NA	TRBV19	TGTGCCAGTAGAACAGCCCAAGAGACCCAGTACTTC	CASRTAQETQYF
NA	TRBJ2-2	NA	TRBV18	TGTGCCAGCTCAGACAGGTTTTCGAACACCGGGGAGCTGTTTTTT	CASSDRFSNTGELFF
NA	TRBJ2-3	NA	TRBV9	TGTGCCAGCAGCTGGGACTTCACAGATACGCAGTATTTT	CASSWDFTDTQYF
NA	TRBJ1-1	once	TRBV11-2	TGTGCCAGCAGCCTCGGACAGCCGAACACTGAAGCTTTCTTT	CASSLGQPNTEAFF
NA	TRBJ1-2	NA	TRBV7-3	TGTGCCAGCAGCTCCGGCCGCGCGGGTGGCTACACCTTC	CASSSGRAGGYTF
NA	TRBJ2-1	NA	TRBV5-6	TGTGCCAGCAGCAAAAAAATGACATCAGGCTCCTACAATGAGCAGTTCTTC	CASSKKMTSGSYNEQFF
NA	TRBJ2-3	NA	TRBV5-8	TGTGCCAGCAGCTTGGGACTCGTGAGCACAGATACGCAGTATTTT	CASSLGLVSTDTQYF
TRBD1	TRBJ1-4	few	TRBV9	TGTGCCAGCAGCGCGGGACAGGGGTGGGAAAAACTGTTTTTT	CASSAGQGWEKLFF
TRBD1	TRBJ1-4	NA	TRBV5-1	TGCGCCACCCGCTCCGGGACAGGGAATGAAAAACTGTTTTTT	CATRSGTGNEKLFF
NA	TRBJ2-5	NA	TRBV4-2	TGTGCCAGCAGCCAAGGCAGGGATCGTGAGACCCAGTACTTC	CASSQGRDRETQYF
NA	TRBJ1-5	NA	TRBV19	TGTGCCAGTCACAGGGAATTCAATCAGCCCCAGCATTTT	CASHREFNQPQHF
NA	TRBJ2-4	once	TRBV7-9	TGTGCCAGCAGCTTCAAGGAGTTGAACATTCAGTACTTC	CASSFKELNIQYF
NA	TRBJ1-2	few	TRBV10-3	TGTGCCATCAGTGGATCTTCCCGGGTGCAGGGCTACACCTTC	CAISGSSRVQGYTF
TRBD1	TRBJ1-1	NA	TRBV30	TGTGCCTGGAGTTCCCGGGACAGGGAGGCCGCTTTCTTT	CAWSSRDREAAFF
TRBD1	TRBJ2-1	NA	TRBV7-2	TGTGCCAGCAGCGTCTACAGGGGCACCTACAATGAGCAGTTCTTC	CASSVYRGTYNEQFF